The TCR beta chain under discussion was sequenced for a study of identical twins. As regards this clonotype: One junction end does not reproduce the germline sequence, and a read error may be involved.

Through template switching, a universal primer site was introduced, and the cDNA contained unique molecular identifiers. TCRdb itself ran the 5' RACE reads through MiXCR, one entry per CDR3 protein. The sample lists 300,000 to 400,000 distinct CDR3 sequences; about 12% were seen once. Per germline, CDR1 SGHVS and CDR2 FQNEAQ. CDR3 length equals 8 residues. The data also belong to a second study, concerning yellow fever vaccine responses in identical twins.

The sample was CD8+ T cells sorted from blood. The chain links TRBV7-8 to TRBJ2-1; D remains unclear. The receptor was derived from a woman younger than 35 in good health. For the CDR3, the DNA is TGTGCCAGCAGCGAAACCGACTTC. Its translation: CASSETDF.